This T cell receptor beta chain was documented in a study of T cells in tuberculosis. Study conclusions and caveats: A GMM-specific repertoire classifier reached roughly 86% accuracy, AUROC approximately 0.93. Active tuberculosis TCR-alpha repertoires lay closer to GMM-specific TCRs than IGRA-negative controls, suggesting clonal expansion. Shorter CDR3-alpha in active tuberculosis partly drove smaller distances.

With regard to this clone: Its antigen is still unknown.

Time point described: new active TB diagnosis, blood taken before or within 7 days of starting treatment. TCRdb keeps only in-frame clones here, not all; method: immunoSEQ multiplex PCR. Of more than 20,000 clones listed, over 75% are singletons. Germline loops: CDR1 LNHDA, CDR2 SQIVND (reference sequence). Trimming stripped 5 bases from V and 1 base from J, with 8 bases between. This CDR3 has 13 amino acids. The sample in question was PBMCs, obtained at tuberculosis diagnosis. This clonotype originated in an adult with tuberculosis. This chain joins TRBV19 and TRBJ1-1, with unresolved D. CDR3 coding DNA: TGTGCCAGTAGTGTAGGGAGGAACACTGAAGCTTTCTTT. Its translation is CASSVGRNTEAFF.